A single sample gave rise to the 28 T cell receptor beta chains below, sequenced in a study of beta chain features in type 1 diabetes (dated by TCRdb to the late 2010s). Results the study describes overall, beyond this receptor: In all four CD4+ subsets, TCRB CDR3 length was moderately but significantly shorter in type 1 diabetes patients.

These receptors' targets are unknown. The protocol used for the library was the immunoSEQ multiplex PCR assay. The entire amount of isolated RNA was reverse transcribed using the High Capacity cDNA Reverse Transcription Kit, so the sequenced TCRB transcripts were expressed ones. TCRdb's version of the immuneACCESS table is confined to in-frame rearrangements and falls short of the full clone set. An unresolved V gene accounts for under half of the shortfall where checked; the remainder is of unknown origin. This sample lists approximately 600,000 clones; 9.5% to 15% were detected once. Together, the top ten hold more than 0.09% of the sample. The specimen sequenced was naive CD4+ T cells from blood. The cell subset or site label, as the study defines it: true naive CD4+ T cells. Receptors originate from a man aged 25 to 40 with type 1 diabetes.

The chain links TRBV27 to TRBJ1-5, with D unresolved. V dropped 3 bases and J dropped 0 bases, with 9 bases sitting between them. The CDR3 is made up of 15 amino acids. CDR1 and CDR2 (germline): MNHEY, SMNVEV (reference sequence). CDR3 region: CASSFFSGSNQPQHF. CDR3 nucleotides: TGTGCCAGCAGTTTCTTTAGTGGTAGCAATCAGCCCCAGCATTTT.

This clone came up a few times. The rearrangement joins TRBV21-1 to TRBJ1-1; the table names TRBD1, a call not compared with the DNA. TRBV21-1 is recorded as a pseudogene. The CDR3 is 15 residues long. The CDR3 DNA is TGTGCCAGCAGCAAAGTATGTCAGGGGACAACTGAAGCTTTCTTT. Translating it yields CASSKVCQGTTEAFF.

The CDR3 region is CASSRWITGNTIYF. The CDR3 DNA follows: TGTGCCAGCAGCCGGTGGATAACTGGAAACACCATATATTTT. V is TRBV5-6 and J is TRBJ1-3; unclear D gene. Per the germline V gene, CDR1 is SGHDT and CDR2 is YYEEEE. The CDR3 is 14 residues long. Trimming shortened V by 4 bases and J by 2 bases, and 10 bases separated the two germline ends.

The sample holds one count of this clone. This sequence joins TRBV29-1 and TRBJ2-3; 14 nucleotides match TRBD2. Germline CDR1 and CDR2: SQVTM and ANQGSEA. Trimming removed 5 bases from V and 3 bases from J; junction bases left unmatched: 4. CDR3 length: 15 amino acids. The CDR3: CSVSTSGGATDTQYF. The CDR3 nucleotides are TGCAGCGTTTCGACTAGCGGGGGGGCAACAGATACGCAGTATTTT.

The table lists this clone with a few counts. The chain combines TRBV9 with TRBJ2-3; TRBD1 aligns across 8 bases. CDR3 size: 14 residues. J was trimmed by 7 bases and V by 0 bases; bases with no gene match: 4. Germline V CDR1 and CDR2: SGDLS, YYNGEE. The CDR3 sequence: CASSVEQGGYTQYF. The CDR3, as DNA: TGTGCCAGCAGCGTAGAACAGGGGGGTTATACGCAGTATTTT. The full variable domain, rest sourced from reference TRBV9 and TRBJ2-3, is DSGVTQTPKHLITATGQRVTLRCSPRSGDLSVYWYQQSLDQGLQFLIQYYNGEERAKGNILERFSAQQFPDLHSELNLSSLELGDSALYFCASSVEQGGYTQYFGPGTRLTVL.

This sequence joins TRBV5-1 and TRBJ2-7; 11 nucleotides agree with TRBD1. The CDR3 length is 14 residues. J lost 7 bases, V lost 4 bases, and 7 bases had no gene match. The germline gives CDR1 SGHRS, CDR2 YFSETQ. The chain's CDR3 is CASSQGQGASEQYF. CDR3 bases: TGCGCCAGCAGCCAAGGACAGGGGGCGTCGGAGCAGTACTTC. Combining the CDR3 with reference TRBV5-1 and TRBJ2-7 gives the whole variable domain KAGVTQTPRYLIKTRGQQVTLSCSPISGHRSVSWYQQTPGQGLQFLFEYFSETQRNKGNFPGRFSGRQFSNSRSEMNVSTLELGDSALYLCASSQGQGASEQYFGPGTRLTVT.

The chain combines TRBV4-2 with TRBJ2-6; possible D gene TRBD2, 7 bases. Trimming took 0 bases from V and 0 from J, leaving 15 bases between them. CDR1 LGHNA and CDR2 YNFKEQ come from the germline V gene. This CDR3 comprises 19 residues. DNA of the CDR3: TGTGCCAGCAGCCAAGATCCGCCGGGGGGCAGCTCTGGGGCCAACGTCCTGACTTTC. The encoded protein is CASSQDPPGGSSGANVLTF.

The gene calls are TRBV28 and TRBJ1-2, with 8 bases that match TRBD1. The germline V gene encodes CDR1 MDHEN and CDR2 SYDVKM. V was pared by 7 bases and J by 7 bases, with 14 bases of the junction left unmatched. The CDR3 has 15 amino acids. The CDR3 DNA reads as TGTGCCAGCACCGCAAGTGGGACAGGCTGGCGTGGCTACACCTTC. It translates to CASTASGTGWRGYTF.

The CDR3 nucleotides are TGTGCCAGCAGCTTAGCCCCCGGGGGTGGGAATGAGCAGTTCTTC. Translation: CASSLAPGGGNEQFF. The J gene is TRBJ2-1, the V gene TRBV7-2, with D tentatively TRBD2 (6 bases). Germline V gene data show CDR1 as SGHTA and CDR2 as FQGNSA. V shed 0 bases and J shed 7 bases, with 13 bases lying between them. This CDR3 region has 15 residues. The whole variable domain, filled in from reference TRBV7-2 and TRBJ2-1, reads GAGVSQSPSNKVTEKGKDVELRCDPISGHTALYWYRQSLGQGLEFLIYFQGNSAPDKSGLPSDRFSAERTGGSVSTLTIQRTQQEDSAVYLCASSLAPGGGNEQFFGPGTRLTVL.

Turning to this clone: Other DNA sequences in the same sample also yield this CDR3. This chain links TRBV11-2 with TRBJ2-7; possibly TRBD1 for D (6 bases). This CDR3 spans 12 amino acids. V gave up 5 bases and J gave up 3 bases, with 8 bases separating them. Germline lookup yields CDR1 SGHAT and CDR2 FQNNGV. CDR3 sequence (DNA): TGTGCCAGCAGCCCGACAGGCTACGAGCAGTACTTC. Translated: CASSPTGYEQYF.

V is TRBV5-1 and J is TRBJ1-4, with D hard to call. CDR1 and CDR2 from the germline V gene are SGHRS and YFSETQ. V shed 0 bases and J shed 2 bases, with 17 bases lying between them. The CDR3 loop spans 18 amino acids. CDR3 in amino acids: CASSLGAAGFATNEKLFF. For the CDR3, the DNA is TGCGCCAGCAGCTTGGGGGCCGCTGGCTTCGCGACTAATGAAAAACTGTTTTTT.

This clone was observed a few times. V gene TRBV11-2 combines with J gene TRBJ1-6; 10 nucleotides match TRBD1. The junction had 2 bases not matched to a gene; V was cut back by 5 bases and J by 7 bases. This CDR3 is 14 amino acids long. Per the germline V gene, CDR1 is SGHAT and CDR2 is FQNNGV. The CDR3 spells CASSQGQGNSPLHF. The DNA for the CDR3 is TGTGCCAGCAGCCAGGGACAGGGGAATTCACCCCTCCACTTT.

The sample holds many counts of this clone. The chain has TRBV7-6 and TRBJ2-1; TRBD2 aligns across 10 bases. This CDR3 is built from 16 residues. V trimming: 4 bases; J trimming: 4 bases; junction bases outside the gene matches: 7. Germline CDR1 is SGHVS and CDR2 is FNYEAQ. The CDR3 loop reads CASSYLGLATYNEQFF. The DNA of the CDR3 is TGTGCCAGCAGCTATCTGGGACTAGCGACGTACAATGAGCAGTTCTTC.

This clone showed up many times. The chain has TRBV2 and TRBJ2-7; D might be TRBD1 or TRBD2, each matching 7 bases. Per germline, CDR1 SNHLY and CDR2 FYNNEI. The CDR3 covers 14 residues. V lost 4 bases and J lost 1, with 11 bases in between. The CDR3 DNA reads as TGTGCCAGCAGTGGACAGGGACTATCCTACGAGCAGTACTTC. This encodes CASSGQGLSYEQYF.

This clone appeared a few times. The rearrangement uses TRBV30 and TRBJ1-6, with 8 bases fitting TRBD1. This CDR3 spans 13 amino acids. CDR1 and CDR2 from the germline V gene are GTSNPN and SVGIG (reference sequence). Trimming took 5 bases from V and 7 from J; bases not matched to a gene: 4. CDR3 sequence (DNA): TGTGCCTGGGAAACAGGGGGAAATTCACCCCTCCACTTT. It codes for CAWETGGNSPLHF.

V is TRBV28 and J is TRBJ1-5; tentatively, D is TRBD1 (5 bases). The germline gives CDR1 MDHEN, CDR2 SYDVKM. This CDR3 comprises 14 residues. V gave up 5 bases and J gave up 7 bases, with 15 bases separating them. CDR3 protein: CASSPDGARQPQHF. For the CDR3, the DNA is TGTGCCAGCAGTCCGGACGGGGCGCGGCAGCCCCAGCATTTT.

This clone was counted only a few times. The chain couples TRBV7-3 to TRBJ1-6; no clear D. V dropped 0 bases and J dropped 14 bases, with 11 bases sitting between them. Germline V gene lookup returns CDR1 SGHTA and CDR2 FQGTGA. The CDR3 spans 13 residues. CDR3 loop: CASSLTTFGSLHF. CDR3 in DNA: TGTGCCAGCAGCTTAACGACGTTCGGGTCCCTCCACTTT.

In its sample, this clone was seen a few times. The V call is TRBV20-1, the J call TRBJ2-1, with D hard to call. V was shortened by 2 bases and J by 8 bases, with 7 bases between the two germline ends. The germline V gene has CDR1 DFQATT and CDR2 SNEGSKA (reference sequence). The length of the CDR3 is 11 residues. CDR3 DNA: TGCAGTGCTAGAATGGGGTATGAGCAGTTCTTC. Translated, it gives CSARMGYEQFF.

The chain has TRBV25-1 and TRBJ2-2, with 8 bases aligning to TRBD1. Losses at the gene ends were 6 bases for V and 4 bases for J; bases not matched to a gene: 7. This CDR3 is 15 amino acids long. Germline V gene data show CDR1 as MGHDK and CDR2 as SYGVNS. CDR3 region: CASSIRGPGTGELFF. As DNA, the CDR3 is TGTGCCAGCAGCATCAGGGGGCCGGGCACCGGGGAGCTGTTTTTT.

This clone was detected only a few times. This sequence joins TRBV19 and TRBJ1-5, with 10 positions matching TRBD1. Germline V lookup: CDR1 LNHDA, CDR2 SQIVND (reference sequence). This CDR3 comprises 14 residues. V lost 11 bases, J lost 5 bases, and 9 bases stayed unmatched. As DNA, the CDR3 is TGTGCCGGGGGGGACAGGGGTGGAGATCAGCCCCAGCATTTT. Translated, it gives CAGGDRGGDQPQHF.

The chain is built from TRBV25-1 and TRBJ2-7; D is possibly TRBD2 (6 bases). This CDR3 is 13 amino acids long. The V end lost 4 bases, the J end lost 6 bases, and 13 bases lay between the germline ends. Germline CDR1 is MGHDK and CDR2 is SYGVNS. The CDR3 loop is CASSGSFGGEQYF. CDR3 coding DNA: TGTGCCAGCAGTGGATCGTTCGGGGGCGAGCAGTACTTC.

In the case of this clone: Other DNA sequences in the same sample also yield this CDR3. The genes are TRBV5-1 and TRBJ2-5, with 14 bases aligning to TRBD2. The CDR3 covers 16 residues. The germline V gene encodes CDR1 SGHRS and CDR2 YFSETQ. V shed 2 bases and J 2 bases; nucleotides not matched to a gene: 2. This CDR3 reads CASSFGTSGGQETQYF. In DNA, the CDR3 is TGCGCCAGCAGCTTCGGGACTAGCGGGGGTCAAGAGACCCAGTACTTC.

This sequence joins TRBV6-5 and TRBJ2-3; D is possibly TRBD2 (6 bases). In germline, CDR1 is MNHEY, CDR2 SVGAGI. The CDR3 is made up of 15 amino acids. V lost 0 bases and J lost 2, with 9 bases in between. The DNA for the CDR3 is TGTGCCAGCAGTTACTCGGGGGACTTCACAGATACGCAGTATTTT. It encodes CASSYSGDFTDTQYF.

The table lists this clone with a few counts. The V and J genes are TRBV13 and TRBJ1-4, with D uncertain. The CDR3 is made up of 14 amino acids. The germline V gene encodes CDR1 PRHDT and CDR2 FYEKMQ (reference sequence). Trimming removed 3 bases from V and 5 bases from J, with 10 bases in between. The CDR3 is CASSLVGGNEKLFF. The CDR3 bases are TGTGCCAGCAGCTTGGTAGGCGGAAATGAAAAACTGTTTTTT.

This chain uses TRBV15 with TRBJ2-4, with D possibly being TRBD1 (6 bases). From germline, CDR1 is LNHNV and CDR2 YYDKDF (reference sequence). This CDR3 comprises 14 residues. The V end was cut by 4 bases, the J end by 6 bases, with 13 bases between. The CDR3 reads CATSNKGGSNIQYF. The CDR3 bases are TGTGCCACCAGCAACAAAGGGGGTTCAAACATTCAGTACTTC.

This clone appeared a few times. The chain is built from TRBV29-1 and TRBJ2-1; D may be TRBD1 (6 bases). The V and J ends lost 0 bases and 13 bases respectively, with 13 bases between them. The CDR3 has 12 residues. Germline V lookup: CDR1 SQVTM, CDR2 ANQGSEA. CDR3 loop: CSVEEDSVVQFF. DNA of the CDR3: TGCAGCGTTGAAGAGGACAGCGTAGTTCAGTTCTTC.

In its sample, this clone was seen a few times. V usage is TRBV29-1 and J usage is TRBJ2-7; TRBD2 is a possible D gene (5 bases). CDR1 SQVTM and CDR2 ANQGSEA come from the germline V gene. V dropped 5 bases and J dropped 0 bases, with 14 bases sitting between them. The CDR3 spans 14 residues. CDR3 nucleotides: TGCAGCGTTTCACCGGGATTTAGCTCCTACGAGCAGTACTTC. Protein sequence: CSVSPGFSSYEQYF.

The J gene is TRBJ2-5, the V gene TRBV9, with 8 nucleotides matching TRBD1. The germline V gene encodes CDR1 SGDLS and CDR2 YYNGEE. The CDR3 has 14 residues. The V segment lost 3 bases and the J segment 5 bases; nucleotides outside the gene matches: 6. CDR3 bases: TGTGCCAGCAGCGGATCGGACAGGGCGGAGACCCAGTACTTC. Translating it yields CASSGSDRAETQYF.